A selection of T cell receptor beta chains follows, all from one sample in a study of beta chain features in type 1 diabetes. The protocol was immunoSEQ multiplex PCR, while the TCRdb copy is restricted to in-frame clones and leaves out a portion. The sample shows hundreds of thousands of clones, roughly 15% of them seen only once. Sequencing used naive CD4+ T cells from blood. The receptors originated from a woman aged 18-29 years in good health. Both conserved end residues are part of each CDR3. D genes are given only for firm matches. Expanded clones are given a class, and other clones once, few, many or no size at all.

- | - | TRBJ2-5 | TRBV6-5 | CASSYSIVAQETQYF | TGTGCCAGCAGTTACTCGATAGTCGCCCAAGAGACCCAGTACTTC
- | - | TRBJ1-1 | TRBV6-1 | CASSEWGGNTEAFF | TGTGCCAGCAGTGAATGGGGCGGGAACACTGAAGCTTTCTTT
TRBD2 | few | TRBJ2-2 | TRBV5-6 | CASWEGNTGELFF | TGTGCCAGCTGGGAGGGGAACACCGGGGAGCTGTTTTTT
- | - | TRBJ1-1 | TRBV20-1 | CSASPITEAFF | TGCAGTGCTAGTCCGATTACTGAAGCTTTCTTT
- | few | TRBJ2-3 | TRBV7-9 | CATHDTQYF | TGTGCCACGCACGATACGCAGTATTTT
- | few | TRBJ2-4 | TRBV29-1 | CSAGESGAKNIQYF | TGCAGCGCTGGGGAGAGCGGAGCCAAAAACATTCAGTACTTC
- | - | TRBJ2-7 | TRBV7-9 | CASSLAGGAYEQYF | TGTGCCAGCAGCTTAGCAGGCGGAGCCTACGAGCAGTACTTC
- | - | TRBJ2-2 | TRBV6-6 | CASSLQGLWTGELFF | TGTGCCAGCAGCCTCCAGGGCCTTTGGACCGGGGAGCTGTTTTTT
- | few | TRBJ1-2 | TRBV7-2 | CASSLNPLTGNVGYTF | TGTGCCAGCAGCTTAAACCCTCTGACAGGCAATGTCGGCTACACCTTC
TRBD1 | few | TRBJ2-6 | TRBV6-6 | CASSVDRISGANVLTF | TGTGCCAGCAGTGTGGACAGGATCTCTGGGGCCAACGTCCTGACTTTC
- | - | TRBJ2-7 | TRBV20-1 | CSARQGREQYF | TGCAGTGCTAGACAGGGCCGCGAGCAGTACTTC
- | - | TRBJ2-7 | TRBV5-4 | CASSVVGGYEQYF | TGTGCCAGCAGCGTTGTAGGGGGCTACGAGCAGTACTTC
- | - | TRBJ2-2 | TRBV9 | CASSVAPRVHTGELFF | TGTGCCAGCAGCGTAGCTCCGCGGGTCCACACCGGGGAGCTGTTTTTT
TRBD2 | few | TRBJ2-1 | TRBV7-2 | CASSRQSAGAAGNEQFF | TGTGCCAGCAGTCGTCAAAGCGCGGGAGCGGCGGGCAATGAGCAGTTCTTC
TRBD2 | - | TRBJ2-5 | TRBV7-9 | CASSQRWDYKETQYF | TGTGCCAGCAGCCAACGCTGGGACTACAAAGAGACCCAGTACTTC
TRBD1 | - | TRBJ2-7 | TRBV19 | CASSILGTDYEQYF | TGTGCCAGTAGTATCCTTGGGACAGACTACGAGCAGTACTTC
- | few | TRBJ2-1 | TRBV7-3 | CASSLGPTYYNEQFF | TGTGCCAGCAGCTTAGGCCCGACTTACTACAATGAGCAGTTCTTC
TRBD2 | - | TRBJ2-5 | TRBV4-2 | CASSPRTSGLTEETQYF | TGTGCCAGCAGCCCCCGGACTAGCGGGCTCACCGAAGAGACCCAGTACTTC
- | - | TRBJ1-5 | TRBV12-2 | CASRLEALGRPFGGQPQHF | TGTGCAAGTCGCTTAGAGGCCCTGGGACGGCCCTTCGGTGGTCAGCCCCAGCATTTT
TRBD2 | few | TRBJ2-3 | TRBV7-3 | CASSPLAGGTDTQYF | TGTGCCAGCAGCCCCCTAGCGGGAGGTACAGATACGCAGTATTTT
- | - | TRBJ2-2 | TRBV7-2 | CASGVTMGGWAGELFF | TGTGCCAGCGGGGTGACAATGGGAGGATGGGCCGGGGAGCTGTTTTTT
- | few | TRBJ2-1 | TRBV4-3 | CASSQDPGSLKQFF | TGCGCCAGCAGCCAAGACCCCGGCTCCTTGAAGCAGTTCTTC
- | few | TRBJ2-3 | TRBV28 | CASSSIPRDTQYF | TGTGCCAGCAGTTCCATCCCCCGGGATACGCAGTATTTT
- | - | TRBJ1-5 | TRBV6-5 | CASSSIHSNQPQHF | TGTGCCAGCAGTTCAATCCATAGCAATCAGCCCCAGCATTTT
- | few | TRBJ2-2 | TRBV7-8 | CASSLVWLSGGELFF | TGTGCCAGCAGCTTAGTATGGCTCTCCGGGGGGGAGCTGTTTTTT
- | few | TRBJ1-1 | TRBV18 | CASSTNADTEAFF | TGTGCCAGCTCAACCAACGCCGACACTGAAGCTTTCTTT
- | - | TRBJ1-1 | TRBV27 | CASKAGTANTEAFF | TGTGCCAGCAAGGCCGGTACGGCGAACACTGAAGCTTTCTTT